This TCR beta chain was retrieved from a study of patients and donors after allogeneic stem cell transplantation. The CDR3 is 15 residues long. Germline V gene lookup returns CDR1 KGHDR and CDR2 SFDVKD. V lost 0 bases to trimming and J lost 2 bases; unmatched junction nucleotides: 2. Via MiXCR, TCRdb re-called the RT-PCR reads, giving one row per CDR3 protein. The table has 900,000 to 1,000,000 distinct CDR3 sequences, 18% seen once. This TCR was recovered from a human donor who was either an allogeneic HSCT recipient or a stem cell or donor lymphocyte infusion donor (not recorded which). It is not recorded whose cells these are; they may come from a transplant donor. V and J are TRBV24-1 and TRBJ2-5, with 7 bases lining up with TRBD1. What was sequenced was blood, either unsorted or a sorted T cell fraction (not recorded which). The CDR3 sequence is CATSDLGGQQETQYF. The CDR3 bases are TGTGCCACCAGTGATTTGGGGGGACAGCAAGAGACCCAGTACTTC.